This TCR beta chain originates from a study of blood T cells in healthy people across ages (dated by TCRdb to the mid-2010s). Regarding the complete study: In model experiments, roughly one uniquely barcoded TCR beta cDNA molecule per two T cells was captured by template switching. Donors were grouped into four age groups: young (average roughly 15 years), middle-aged (over 35), aged (approximately 67) and long-lived (about 89). To avoid experimental bias, donors of different ages were spread randomly across the sequencing lanes. For two donors (one aged 18 to 29 and one aged 80 or older), the study analyzed two additional independent replicas of 1 million unique cDNA reads from the same blood draw. Age-related changes in TCR beta repertoire diversity were measured in the study by deep sequencing normalized with unique cDNA molecular identifiers.

The investigation overall reported the following: The CMV infection status of donors was not known, potentially confounding age-related changes in expanded clonotypes. Conclusive comparison of naive and antigen-experienced compartments was prevented by the profiling of bulk unsorted PBMCs. Observed TCR beta diversity per million T cells fell roughly linearly with age, and a significant reduction was already apparent by age around 40. Estimates of total diversity from one million sequenced T cells were regarded as lower bounds and underestimates. There was a strong correlation between observed TCR beta diversity and the percentage of naive T cells measured by flow cytometry. Compared with the aged group, the long-lived group had more naive CD4+ T cells, fewer expanded clones and increased TCR diversity, a pattern suggesting age selection.

As to this clonotype: There is no known antigen for this receptor. The sample holds no much larger clone one base away, and base qualities are not on file.

The 35 to 40 donors, aged about 6 to 100 years, were systemically healthy Caucasian individuals from Russia. Each donor gave roughly 11 milliliters of peripheral blood, drawn into EDTA-treated Vacutainer tubes. Ficoll-Paque density-gradient centrifugation was used to isolate PBMCs, with at least 6.5 million per sample. Total RNA, at least 6 micrograms per sample, was extracted from PBMCs with Trizol reagent. For every donor, flow cytometry on a PBMC aliquot measured the percentage of naive CD45RAhigh/CD27high T cells. The CDR3 covers 17 residues, taking in both the cysteine and the phenylalanine. Only CDR3 DNA is held: 51 bases, read in frame from base 1. Trimming leaves V shorter by 2 bases and J shorter by 0 bases, with the junction holding 7 bases beyond the gene matches. Sequences KGHSH (CDR1) and LQKENI (CDR2) are obtained from the germline V gene. The library was produced with 5' RACE. Sequencing was performed on an Illumina HiSeq 2500. A second roughly 7 to 12 cycle PCR used a sample-barcoded 5' primer and a J-beta primer mix. A template-switch 5' adaptor carrying 12 random nucleotides introduced a unique molecular identifier onto each TCR beta cDNA molecule. Each sample yielded at least 2.5 million CDR3-containing paired-end reads. All of the RNA was converted into first-strand cDNA using the Mint cDNA synthesis kit, with a TRBC-specific oligonucleotide serving as the primer. Following uracil-DNA glycosylase treatment, a first 18-cycle PCR with universal primers M1SS and BC2_uni_R was performed on all cDNA. Per the authors' processing: Normalization of each sample was performed by random selection of 1 million high-quality reads, each carrying a distinct molecular identifier. Instead of being binned into consensus sequences, reads with shared molecular identifiers were discarded. MiTCR, run with a Q25 quality threshold and the strictest error-elimination algorithm, handled CDR3 identification, clonotype clustering and error correction. A nonparametric unseen species model with Euler transformation was used to estimate a lower bound on total TCR beta diversity. The public reads were reanalyzed by TCRdb: fastp trimming at Q25, MiXCR alignment, in-frame beta chains only. Rows merge per CDR3 protein into single entries with the most common DNA and genes. V and J calls and clone size were set by TCRdb, not the authors. The table for this sample lists 710,000 or so distinct CDR3 sequences; 22% of them were counted only once. Approximately 20% of the sample is taken by the ten largest.

The clonotype was recovered from an older man in good health. Input material: blood. The V and J segments used are TRBV18 and TRBJ2-3, with TRBD2 identical over 8 junction bases. The DNA sequence is as follows: TGTGCCAGCTCACCAATCGGAGTAGCGGGGAGCACAGATACGCAGTATTTT. This gives the protein CASSPIGVAGSTDTQYF.